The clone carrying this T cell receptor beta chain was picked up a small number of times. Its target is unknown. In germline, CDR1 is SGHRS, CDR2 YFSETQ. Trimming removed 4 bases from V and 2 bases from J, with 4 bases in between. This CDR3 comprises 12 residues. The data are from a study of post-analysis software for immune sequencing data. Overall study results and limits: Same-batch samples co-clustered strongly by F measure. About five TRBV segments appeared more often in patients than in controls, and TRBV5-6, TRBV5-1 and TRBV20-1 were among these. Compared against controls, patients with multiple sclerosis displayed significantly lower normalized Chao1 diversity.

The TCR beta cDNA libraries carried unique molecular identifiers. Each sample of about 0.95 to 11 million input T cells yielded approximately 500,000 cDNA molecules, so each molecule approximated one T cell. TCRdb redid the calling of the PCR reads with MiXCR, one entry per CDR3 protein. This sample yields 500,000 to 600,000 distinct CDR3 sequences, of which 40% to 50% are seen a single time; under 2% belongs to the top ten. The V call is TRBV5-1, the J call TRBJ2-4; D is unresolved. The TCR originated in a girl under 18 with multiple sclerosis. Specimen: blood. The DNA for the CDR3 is TGCGCCAGCAGCCCGTCCAAAAACATTCAGTACTTC. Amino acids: CASSPSKNIQYF.